These T cell receptor beta chains were read from a single sample in a study of blood T cell repertoires in COVID-19. Profiling relied on immunoSEQ multiplex PCR, and the TCRdb table lists in-frame clones only, not all of them. The repertoire consists of roughly 120,000 clones, with 70% to 80% occurring once and the leading ten covering 5.5% to 7%. Sequencing was performed on peripheral blood. Every receptor here comes from an older man with acute or convalescent COVID-19. CDR3s include the opening cysteine and the closing phenylalanine or tryptophan. D genes are given only for firm matches. Clone size appears in some rows only: once, few, many, or a class for an expanded clone.

V gene: TRBV5-4
D gene: TRBD1
J gene: TRBJ2-7
clone size: .
CDR3 protein: CASSFGGTGEKNEQYF
CDR3 DNA: TGTGCCAGCAGCTTCGGGGGGACAGGGGAAAAAAACGAGCAGTACTTC

V gene: TRBV2
D gene: .
J gene: TRBJ2-4
clone size: .
CDR3 protein: CASSGAGRVAKNIQYF
CDR3 DNA: TGTGCCAGCAGTGGGGCGGGTAGGGTAGCCAAAAACATTCAGTACTTC

V gene: TRBV5-1
D gene: TRBD2
J gene: TRBJ2-7
clone size: .
CDR3 protein: CASSTLSGTSGSEQYF
CDR3 DNA: TGCGCCAGCAGCACCCTATCCGGGACTAGCGGGAGCGAGCAGTACTTC

V gene: TRBV27
D gene: TRBD2
J gene: TRBJ2-3
clone size: .
CDR3 protein: CASSPLAGGGVDTQYF
CDR3 DNA: TGTGCCAGCAGTCCATTAGCGGGAGGGGGGGTAGATACGCAGTATTTT

V gene: TRBV7-9
D gene: TRBD1
J gene: TRBJ2-4
clone size: few
CDR3 protein: CASSLGAGGPKNIQYF
CDR3 DNA: TGTGCCAGCAGCTTAGGAGCAGGGGGTCCCAAAAACATTCAGTACTTC

V gene: TRBV21-1
D gene: .
J gene: TRBJ1-5
clone size: .
CDR3 protein: CASSKDPLGGTLGNQPQHF
CDR3 DNA: TGTGCCAGCAGCAAAGATCCGCTCGGGGGGACGTTGGGCAATCAGCCCCAGCATTTT

V gene: TRBV19
D gene: TRBD1
J gene: TRBJ2-7
clone size: .
CDR3 protein: CASSTPRDRGTWSYEQYF
CDR3 DNA: TGTGCCAGTAGCACGCCCCGGGACAGGGGAACATGGTCCTACGAGCAGTACTTC

V gene: TRBV28
D gene: .
J gene: TRBJ2-7
clone size: once
CDR3 protein: CASRSTGNEQYF
CDR3 DNA: TGTGCCAGCAGGTCCACAGGGAACGAGCAGTACTTC

V gene: TRBV5-6
D gene: TRBD1
J gene: TRBJ2-7
clone size: .
CDR3 protein: CASSLPWGQGIHEQYF
CDR3 DNA: TGTGCCAGCAGCTTGCCGTGGGGACAGGGGATCCACGAGCAGTACTTC

V gene: TRBV3-1/TRBV3-2
D gene: TRBD1
J gene: TRBJ1-1
clone size: .
CDR3 protein: CASRTGQNTEAFF
CDR3 DNA: TGTGCCAGCAGGACAGGGCAGAACACTGAAGCTTTCTTT

V gene: TRBV29-1
D gene: TRBD1
J gene: TRBJ1-1
clone size: .
CDR3 protein: CSVTRQGNTEAFF
CDR3 DNA: TGCAGCGTGACCAGACAGGGGAACACTGAAGCTTTCTTT

V gene: TRBV2
D gene: TRBD2
J gene: TRBJ2-7
clone size: .
CDR3 protein: CASTRESYEQYF
CDR3 DNA: TGTGCCAGCACGCGGGAGTCCTACGAGCAGTACTTC

V gene: TRBV21-1
D gene: .
J gene: TRBJ2-7
clone size: many
CDR3 protein: CASSKGPRCHYEQYF
CDR3 DNA: TGTGCCAGCAGCAAAGGGCCTAGATGTCACTACGAGCAGTACTTC

V gene: TRBV2
D gene: TRBD1
J gene: TRBJ1-5
clone size: .
CDR3 protein: CASNVDRGGQPQHF
CDR3 DNA: TGTGCCAGCAACGTCGACAGGGGAGGTCAGCCCCAGCATTTT

V gene: TRBV9
D gene: .
J gene: TRBJ2-5
clone size: once
CDR3 protein: CASGGAFETQYF
CDR3 DNA: TGTGCCAGCGGGGGGGCCTTTGAGACCCAGTACTTC

V gene: TRBV29-1
D gene: TRBD1
J gene: TRBJ1-1
clone size: few
CDR3 protein: CSVVGQGINTEAFF
CDR3 DNA: TGCAGCGTAGTTGGACAGGGGATTAACACTGAAGCTTTCTTT

V gene: TRBV5-4
D gene: TRBD1
J gene: TRBJ1-1
clone size: .
CDR3 protein: CASSLRQGEAFF
CDR3 DNA: TGTGCCAGCAGCTTAAGACAGGGTGAAGCTTTCTTT

V gene: TRBV18
D gene: .
J gene: TRBJ2-5
clone size: .
CDR3 protein: CASTPGVGETQYF
CDR3 DNA: TGTGCCAGCACCCCAGGGGTCGGGGAGACCCAGTACTTC

V gene: TRBV10-3
D gene: TRBD1
J gene: TRBJ2-7
clone size: few
CDR3 protein: CAISGQGSYEQYF
CDR3 DNA: TGTGCCATCAGTGGACAGGGCTCCTACGAGCAGTACTTC

V gene: TRBV5-1
D gene: .
J gene: TRBJ1-1
clone size: few
CDR3 protein: CASSLAGDTNTEAFF
CDR3 DNA: TGCGCCAGCAGCTTGGCCGGGGACACGAACACTGAAGCTTTCTTT

V gene: TRBV28
D gene: .
J gene: TRBJ1-5
clone size: .
CDR3 protein: CAVALHLNQPQHF
CDR3 DNA: TGTGCCGTCGCACTACATCTCAATCAGCCCCAGCATTTT

V gene: TRBV19
D gene: .
J gene: TRBJ2-7
clone size: .
CDR3 protein: CASSPTGLVEQYF
CDR3 DNA: TGTGCCAGTAGTCCGACTGGATTGGTCGAGCAGTACTTC

V gene: TRBV28
D gene: TRBD1
J gene: TRBJ2-7
clone size: .
CDR3 protein: CASSSSMTGHLAYEQYF
CDR3 DNA: TGTGCCAGCAGTTCATCCATGACAGGGCATCTGGCCTACGAGCAGTACTTC

V gene: TRBV29-1
D gene: TRBD1
J gene: TRBJ2-2
clone size: few
CDR3 protein: CSVVLGQGNTGELFF
CDR3 DNA: TGCAGCGTTGTCTTGGGACAGGGGAACACCGGGGAGCTGTTTTTT

V gene: TRBV2
D gene: TRBD1
J gene: TRBJ1-2
clone size: few
CDR3 protein: CASSEARWDSKGYTF
CDR3 DNA: TGTGCCAGCAGTGAGGCTAGGTGGGACAGTAAAGGCTACACCTTC

V gene: TRBV11-2
D gene: .
J gene: TRBJ2-7
clone size: once
CDR3 protein: CASSERALSYEQYF
CDR3 DNA: TGTGCCAGCAGCGAGCGGGCACTAAGCTACGAGCAGTACTTC

V gene: TRBV5-6
D gene: .
J gene: TRBJ2-3
clone size: few
CDR3 protein: CASSLQGDTQYF
CDR3 DNA: TGTGCCAGCAGCTTGCAGGGGGATACGCAGTATTTT

V gene: TRBV7-9
D gene: TRBD1
J gene: TRBJ2-1
clone size: .
CDR3 protein: CARGGQGADNEQFF
CDR3 DNA: TGTGCCAGGGGAGGACAGGGGGCTGACAATGAGCAGTTCTTC

V gene: TRBV27
D gene: TRBD1
J gene: TRBJ1-1
clone size: .
CDR3 protein: CASRKQTGAMNTEAFF
CDR3 DNA: TGTGCCAGCAGGAAACAGACAGGGGCCATGAACACTGAAGCTTTCTTT

V gene: TRBV13
D gene: .
J gene: TRBJ1-4
clone size: few
CDR3 protein: CASSLRGERGELFF
CDR3 DNA: TGTGCCAGCAGCTTACGCGGGGAGAGGGGTGAACTGTTTTTT

V gene: TRBV15
D gene: TRBD1
J gene: TRBJ1-2
clone size: .
CDR3 protein: CATSRGVQGARGYTF
CDR3 DNA: TGTGCCACCAGCAGAGGGGTACAGGGGGCGCGTGGCTACACCTTC

V gene: TRBV6-2/TRBV6-3
D gene: TRBD2
J gene: TRBJ2-1
clone size: .
CDR3 protein: CASSGTSVRNEQFF
CDR3 DNA: TGTGCCAGCAGTGGGACTAGTGTAAGAAATGAGCAGTTCTTC

V gene: TRBV18
D gene: .
J gene: TRBJ1-6
clone size: .
CDR3 protein: CASSPPPETRREANSPLHF
CDR3 DNA: TGTGCCAGCTCACCACCCCCTGAGACCCGCCGGGAGGCTAATTCACCCCTCCACTTT

V gene: TRBV6-6
D gene: TRBD1
J gene: TRBJ2-1
clone size: .
CDR3 protein: CASRAGQGEQFF
CDR3 DNA: TGTGCCAGCAGAGCCGGACAGGGCGAGCAGTTCTTC

V gene: TRBV2
D gene: TRBD1
J gene: TRBJ2-7
clone size: .
CDR3 protein: CASRTGSWEQYF
CDR3 DNA: TGTGCCAGCAGGACAGGGAGTTGGGAGCAGTACTTC

V gene: TRBV7-2
D gene: .
J gene: TRBJ2-1
clone size: .
CDR3 protein: CASTEGNSYNEQFF
CDR3 DNA: TGTGCCTCGACGGAGGGCAACTCCTACAATGAGCAGTTCTTC

V gene: TRBV20-1
D gene: TRBD2
J gene: TRBJ2-7
clone size: .
CDR3 protein: CSASGGVAGHSYEQYF
CDR3 DNA: TGCAGTGCTAGTGGGGGAGTAGCGGGACACTCCTACGAGCAGTACTTC

V gene: TRBV30
D gene: .
J gene: TRBJ1-5
clone size: .
CDR3 protein: CAWNQLNQPQHF
CDR3 DNA: TGTGCCTGGAATCAGTTAAATCAGCCCCAGCATTTT